The T cell receptor (beta chain) under discussion was sequenced for a study of blood T cell repertoires in COVID-19. Study context: T cells, B-cell-depleted T cells, or PBMCs provided the cDNA or gDNA that served as material.

Original handling: How many nucleated cells were present was estimated from reference gene primer amplification. Using immunoSEQ multiplex PCR, the repertoire was profiled, and TCRdb retains in-frame clones only, with some absent. Clonal size and the V and J genes are those of that table, whereas D and trimming came from the DNA. The table records approximately 230,000 clones, about 91% of them present only once. Looked up from germline, CDR1 is SGHAT and CDR2 is FQNNGV. The CDR3 contains 14 residues. V was trimmed by 0 bases and J by 6 bases, leaving 11 bases between them. The chain links TRBV11-2 to TRBJ1-1; perhaps TRBD1 as D (6 bases). Sequenced input: peripheral blood. The sequence was obtained from a woman aged 25-40 years with COVID-19, enrolled during active disease. The CDR3 DNA sequence: TGTGCCAGCAGCTTAGAAGACAGGAGCCCTGAAGCTTTCTTT. It translates to CASSLEDRSPEAFF.